The 30 T cell receptor beta chains reported below all come from one sample, sequenced in a study of lymphopenia after photon versus proton radiotherapy. Clones were sequenced by immunoSEQ multiplex PCR, and TCRdb holds only the in-frame ones, with some missing. The sample yields 150,000 to 200,000 clones, less than 90% seen once. Sample: peripheral blood, taken from a patient treated with photon-based radiotherapy. These receptors all stem from a middle-aged man with gastric cancer.

This rearrangement joins TRBV30 to TRBJ2-2; 8 nucleotides agree with TRBD2. V lost 3 bases to trimming and J lost 2 bases; unmatched junction nucleotides: 5. The V gene's germline CDR1 is GTSNPN and CDR2 SVGIG (reference sequence). This CDR3 spans 15 amino acids. CDR3 sequence reads: CAWSRLALNTGELFF. In DNA form, the CDR3 reads TGTGCCTGGAGCCGACTAGCGCTCAACACCGGGGAGCTGTTTTTT.

V is TRBV15 and J is TRBJ2-1; TRBD1 might be the D (6 bases). This CDR3 has 16 amino acids. Germline V gene data show CDR1 as LNHNV and CDR2 as YYDKDF (reference sequence). Between the trimmed V and J ends, which lost 3 bases and 4 bases, there was a span of 16 bases. CDR3 residues: CATSRQGQLGYNEQFF. The CDR3 coding sequence is TGTGCCACCAGCAGGCAAGGACAGCTGGGGTACAATGAGCAGTTCTTC. The whole variable domain, filled in from reference TRBV15 and TRBJ2-1, reads DAMVIQNPRYQVTQFGKPVTLSCSQTLNHNVMYWYQQKSSQAPKLLFHYYDKDFNNEADTPDNFQSRRPNTSFCFLDIRSPGLGDTAMYLCATSRQGQLGYNEQFFGPGTRLTVL.

Comment on this clone: Additional DNA sequences in this sample encode the identical CDR3. The chain joins TRBV27 to TRBJ2-7; a weak D match, TRBD1 (5 bases). Germline CDR1 MNHEY, CDR2 SMNVEV (reference sequence). Between the trimmed V and J ends, which lost 4 bases and 4 bases, there was a span of 5 bases. CDR3 length equals 11 residues. In DNA form, the CDR3 reads TGTGCCAGCAGTTCAGGGTACGAGCAGTACTTC. Translating it yields CASSSGYEQYF.

This clone was recorded a few times. The chain has TRBV7-6 and TRBJ1-4, with 8 bases matching TRBD1. The trim removed 5 bases at V and 5 bases at J, leaving 4 bases unmatched. The CDR3 covers 14 residues. From germline, CDR1 is SGHVS and CDR2 FNYEAQ. In DNA, the CDR3 is TGTGCCAGCAGCGCGGACAGGGCGAATGAAAAACTGTTTTTT. Its translation is CASSADRANEKLFF.

The gene calls are TRBV7-9 and TRBJ2-3; 8 bases fit TRBD2. CDR1 and CDR2 (germline): SEHNR, FQNEAQ (reference sequence). The CDR3 totals 16 residues. J was trimmed by 2 bases and V by 4 bases; bases with no gene match: 8. DNA of the CDR3: TGTGCCAGCAGCTCACTTGGACTAGCTATCACAGATACGCAGTATTTT. Protein: CASSSLGLAITDTQYF. The full variable domain, in which reference TRBV7-9 and TRBJ2-3 provide the parts outside the CDR3, is DTGVSQNPRHKITKRGQNVTFRCDPISEHNRLYWYRQTLGQGPEFLTYFQNEAQLEKSRLLSDRFSAERPKGSFSTLEIQRTEQGDSAMYLCASSSLGLAITDTQYFGPGTRLTVL.

J is TRBJ1-1 and V is TRBV10-3; 8 bases align to TRBD1. The CDR3 totals 14 residues. V lost 2 bases to trimming and J lost 3 bases; unmatched junction nucleotides: 2. In germline, CDR1 is ENHRY, CDR2 SYGVKD. CDR3: CAISEGQGYTEAFF. In DNA, the CDR3 is TGTGCCATCAGTGAGGGACAGGGATACACTGAAGCTTTCTTT.

The chain combines TRBV7-6 with TRBJ2-7; 9 bases fit TRBD1. Germline V CDR1 and CDR2: SGHVS, FNYEAQ. Germline trimming cut 5 bases from V and 5 bases from J; bases unmatched to any gene: 10. The length of the CDR3 is 15 residues. The CDR3 DNA follows: TGTGCCAGCAGCCTTACAGGGGGCGTTATCCACGAGCAGTACTTC. Translation gives CASSLTGGVIHEQYF.

CDR3 protein: CASSPSLSNTGELFF. The CDR3 nucleotides read TGTGCCAGCAGCCCATCGTTGTCAAACACCGGGGAGCTGTTTTTT. The chain recombines TRBV7-2 with TRBJ2-2; the D is unclear. This CDR3 comprises 15 residues. Trimming stripped 5 bases from V and 2 bases from J, with 12 bases between. In germline, CDR1 is SGHTA, CDR2 FQGNSA.

This clone was counted once. This chain uses TRBV29-1 with TRBJ2-2, with unresolved D. This CDR3 has 11 amino acids. V gave up 4 bases and J gave up 4 bases, with 4 bases separating them. In germline, CDR1 is SQVTM, CDR2 ANQGSEA. The CDR3 loop reads CSVVLTGELFF. The CDR3 DNA reads as TGCAGCGTTGTTCTCACCGGGGAGCTGTTTTTT.

V gene TRBV7-8 combines with J gene TRBJ2-1; 7 bases fit TRBD2. V shed 5 bases, J shed 8 bases, and the junction held 12 bases outside the gene matches. Per the germline V gene, CDR1 is SGHVS and CDR2 is FQNEAQ. The length of the CDR3 is 15 residues. The CDR3 region has the DNA TGTGCCAGCAGCCCACCTTTTGGCGGGAGTGATGAGCAGTTCTTC. Amino acids: CASSPPFGGSDEQFF.

The J gene is TRBJ2-7, the V gene TRBV5-6; 11 nucleotides line up with TRBD1. Germline values: CDR1 SGHDT, CDR2 YYEEEE. The CDR3 runs to 15 residues. Germline trimming cut 4 bases from V and 2 bases from J; bases unmatched to any gene: 5. This CDR3 is CASSPGQGATYEQYF. CDR3 nucleotide sequence: TGTGCCAGCAGCCCCGGACAGGGGGCAACCTACGAGCAGTACTTC.

This clone was observed once. This chain links TRBV5-1 with TRBJ2-7; TRBD2 matches at 7 bases. This CDR3 comprises 15 residues. Trimming cost V 0 bases and J 3 bases; bases outside gene matches: 6. Germline V gene sequence: CDR1 SGHRS, CDR2 YFSETQ. This chain's CDR3 is CASSLGPLADYEQYF. CDR3 in DNA: TGCGCCAGCAGCTTGGGGCCCCTAGCGGACTACGAGCAGTACTTC.

Note on this clone: Other nucleotide sequences from this sample produce the same CDR3. The chain combines TRBV5-6 with TRBJ2-5, with 15 bases aligning to TRBD2. The CDR3 sequence is 18 residues long. Germline V gives CDR1 SGHDT, CDR2 YYEEEE. V dropped 2 bases and J dropped 0; count of bases not matched to a gene: 5. In DNA, the CDR3 is TGTGCCAGCAGCTTTAGGACTAGCGGGAGGGAGGACCAAGAGACCCAGTACTTC. It codes for CASSFRTSGREDQETQYF. Full variable domain (outside the CDR3, taken from reference TRBV5-6 and TRBJ2-5): DAGVTQSPTHLIKTRGQQVTLRCSPKSGHDTVSWYQQALGQGPQFIFQYYEEEERQRGNFPDRFSGHQFPNYSSELNVNALLLGDSALYLCASSFRTSGREDQETQYFGPGTRLLVL.

The rearrangement links TRBV29-1 to TRBJ1-1; a weak D match, TRBD1 (6 bases). The length of the CDR3 is 12 residues. V gave up 1 base and J gave up 4 bases, with 7 bases separating them. Germline-derived CDR1 and CDR2 are SQVTM and ANQGSEA. The CDR3 sequence: CSVEVGGTEAFF. The CDR3 nucleotides are TGCAGCGTTGAAGTAGGGGGCACTGAAGCTTTCTTT.

The rearrangement links TRBV20-1 to TRBJ1-1; unclear D gene. The length of the CDR3 is 11 residues. CDR1 and CDR2 (germline): DFQATT, SNEGSKA (reference sequence). The CDR3 protein is CSAWFSTEAFF. The CDR3 region has the DNA TGCAGCGCCTGGTTTAGCACTGAAGCTTTCTTT.

The chain recombines TRBV28 with TRBJ1-2; D ambiguous. Germline V gives CDR1 MDHEN, CDR2 SYDVKM. This CDR3 has 15 residues. Trimming shortened V by 4 bases and J by 4 bases, and 16 bases separated the two germline ends. CDR3 sequence: CASSSLDPRGYGYTF. CDR3 DNA: TGTGCCAGCAGTTCGTTAGACCCGAGAGGCTATGGCTACACCTTC.

The chain joins TRBV4-1 to TRBJ2-3; TRBD2 might be the D (6 bases). V lost 4 bases and J lost 4, with 15 bases in between. The CDR3 is 15 amino acids. Germline lookup yields CDR1 MGHRA and CDR2 YSYEKL. DNA of the CDR3: TGCGCCAGCAGCCCTAGACTAGTAGGATCAGATACGCAGTATTTT. Amino acid sequence: CASSPRLVGSDTQYF.

The rearrangement joins TRBV27 to TRBJ2-2; D ambiguous. Germline V gives CDR1 MNHEY, CDR2 SMNVEV (reference sequence). The V and J ends lost 3 bases and 5 bases respectively, with 4 bases between them. The CDR3 loop spans 12 amino acids. This CDR3 reads CASSFRTGELFF. The CDR3 DNA sequence: TGTGCCAGCAGTTTCAGGACCGGGGAGCTGTTTTTT.

This clone was counted a single time. The chain employs TRBV2 and TRBJ2-7; 10 positions match TRBD1. Germline values: CDR1 SNHLY, CDR2 FYNNEI. The CDR3 spans 13 residues. The V segment lost 5 bases and the J segment 5 bases; nucleotides outside the gene matches: 3. The CDR3 DNA is TGTGCCAGCAGTAGACAGGGGGCAGACGAGCAGTACTTC. Amino acid sequence: CASSRQGADEQYF.

This chain uses TRBV7-8 with TRBJ2-5; D is perhaps TRBD1 (6 bases). V lost 5 bases to trimming and J lost 5 bases, with 15 bases between them. Germline V lookup: CDR1 SGHVS, CDR2 FQNEAQ. CDR3 length: 14 amino acids. The CDR3 here is CASSPTGFLETQYF. CDR3 DNA: TGTGCCAGCAGCCCCACAGGGTTCTTGGAGACCCAGTACTTC.

This chain joins TRBV28 and TRBJ1-1; 7 bases align to TRBD1. After removal of 6 bases from V and 8 bases from J, the junction contained 12 bases not matched to a gene. This CDR3 region has 14 residues. The germline V gene encodes CDR1 MDHEN and CDR2 SYDVKM. CDR3 DNA: TGTGCCAGCAGGACCGTTATCCGAGGGGGCGAAGCTTTCTTT. Amino acids: CASRTVIRGGEAFF.

This clone has just a few counts. The chain couples TRBV7-9 to TRBJ1-2; no definite D call. Germline V gene data show CDR1 as SEHNR and CDR2 as FQNEAQ (reference sequence). V was clipped by 1 base and J by 1 base, with 7 bases between them. The CDR3 covers 14 residues. In DNA form, the CDR3 reads TGTGCCAGCAGCTTAGGCGGGTTTAACTATGGCTACACCTTC. Its translation: CASSLGGFNYGYTF.

This rearrangement joins TRBV6-1 to TRBJ2-7; 8 bases match TRBD1. Per the germline V gene, CDR1 is MNHNS and CDR2 is SASEGT. This CDR3 contains 16 residues. J was trimmed by 6 bases and V by 1 base; bases with no gene match: 11. CDR3 in amino acids: CASSEGGTGIELEQYF. In DNA, the CDR3 is TGTGCCAGCAGTGAAGGGGGGACAGGTATTGAACTCGAGCAGTACTTC.

The chain is built from TRBV27 and TRBJ2-7; D is undetermined. The CDR3 totals 13 residues. V shed 1 base and J shed 4 bases, with 8 bases lying between them. Germline CDR1 is MNHEY and CDR2 is SMNVEV (reference sequence). CDR3 in amino acids: CASSLFPFYEQYF. As DNA, the CDR3 is TGTGCCAGCAGTTTATTTCCTTTTTACGAGCAGTACTTC.

The V and J genes are TRBV5-8 and TRBJ2-2, with 8 bases that match TRBD2. This CDR3 contains 17 residues. From germline, CDR1 is SGHTS and CDR2 YDEGEE. V dropped 4 bases and J dropped 1; count of bases not matched to a gene: 9. The CDR3 region is CASSPYLSGRNTGELFF. The DNA for the CDR3 is TGTGCCAGCAGCCCCTACCTAAGCGGGAGGAACACCGGGGAGCTGTTTTTT.

The V gene is TRBV18, the J gene TRBJ2-7, with TRBD2 identical over 15 bases. The germline V gene encodes CDR1 KGHSH and CDR2 LQKENI. This CDR3 comprises 17 residues. V lost 2 bases, J lost 1 base, and 3 bases stayed unmatched. The CDR3 DNA is TGTGCCAGCTCACCAAGGACTAGCGGGAGGGCTTCCTACGAGCAGTACTTC. It yields the protein CASSPRTSGRASYEQYF.

The chain carries TRBV5-6 and TRBJ2-3; TRBD1 matches 7 bases. With 4 bases clipped from V and 2 bases from J, the junction kept 4 bases outside the gene matches. CDR1 is SGHDT, CDR2 YYEEEE, per germline. This CDR3 is 14 amino acids long. The CDR3 loop is CASSRGQLTDTQYF. The CDR3 DNA reads as TGTGCCAGCAGCCGGGGACAGCTCACAGATACGCAGTATTTT.

The rearrangement joins TRBV5-1 to TRBJ2-3; no firm D call. In germline, CDR1 is SGHRS, CDR2 YFSETQ. The CDR3 spans 15 residues. V dropped 2 bases and J dropped 2 bases, with 12 bases sitting between them. The CDR3 DNA sequence: TGCGCCAGCAGCTTCTCCGGTCTAATCACAGATACGCAGTATTTT. Protein: CASSFSGLITDTQYF.

This clone was observed a few times. The V and J genes are TRBV7-9 and TRBJ2-1; a possible D gene is TRBD2 (5 bases). The CDR3 has 15 residues. Looked up from germline, CDR1 is SEHNR and CDR2 is FQNEAQ (reference sequence). V lost 4 bases, J lost 7 bases, and 17 bases lay in between. As DNA, the CDR3 is TGTGCCAGCAGCTCCCCAAAAAGGCCGGGAAATGAGCAGTTCTTC. Translated, it gives CASSSPKRPGNEQFF.

This rearrangement joins TRBV6-5 to TRBJ1-4; TRBD1 matches 9 bases. The CDR3 length is 15 residues. Germline V lookup: CDR1 MNHEY, CDR2 SVGAGI. After removal of 5 bases from V and 3 bases from J, the junction contained 4 bases not matched to a gene. The CDR3 protein is CASSPQGASNEKLFF. The CDR3 bases are TGTGCCAGCAGTCCACAGGGGGCGTCTAATGAAAAACTGTTTTTT.